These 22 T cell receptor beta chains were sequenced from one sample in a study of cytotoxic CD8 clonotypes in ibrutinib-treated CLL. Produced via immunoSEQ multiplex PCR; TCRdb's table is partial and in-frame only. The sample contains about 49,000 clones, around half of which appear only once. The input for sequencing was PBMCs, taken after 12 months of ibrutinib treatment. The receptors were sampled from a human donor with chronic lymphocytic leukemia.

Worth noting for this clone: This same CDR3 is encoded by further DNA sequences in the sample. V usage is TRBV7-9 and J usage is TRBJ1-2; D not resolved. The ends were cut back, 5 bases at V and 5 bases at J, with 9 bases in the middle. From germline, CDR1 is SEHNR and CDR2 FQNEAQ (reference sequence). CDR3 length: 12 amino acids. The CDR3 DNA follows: TGTGCCAGCAGCCCCGACGGTTATGGCTACACCTTC. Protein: CASSPDGYGYTF.

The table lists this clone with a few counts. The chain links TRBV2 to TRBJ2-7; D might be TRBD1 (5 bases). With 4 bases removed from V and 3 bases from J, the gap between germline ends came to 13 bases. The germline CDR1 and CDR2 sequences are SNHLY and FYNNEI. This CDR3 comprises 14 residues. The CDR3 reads CASSGAQGIYEQYF. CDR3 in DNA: TGTGCCAGCAGTGGGGCCCAGGGTATCTACGAGCAGTACTTC.

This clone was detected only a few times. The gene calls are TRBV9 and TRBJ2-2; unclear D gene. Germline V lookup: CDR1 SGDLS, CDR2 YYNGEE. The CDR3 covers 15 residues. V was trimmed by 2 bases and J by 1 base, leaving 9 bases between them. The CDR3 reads CASSVIALNTGELFF. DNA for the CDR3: TGTGCCAGCAGCGTTATAGCACTGAACACCGGGGAGCTGTTTTTT.

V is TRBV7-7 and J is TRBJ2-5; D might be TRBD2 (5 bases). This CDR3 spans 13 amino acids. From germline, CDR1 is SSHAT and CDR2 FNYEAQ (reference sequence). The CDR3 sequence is CASARGPQETQYF. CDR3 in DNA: TGTGCTAGCGCCCGGGGTCCCCAAGAGACCCAGTACTTC.

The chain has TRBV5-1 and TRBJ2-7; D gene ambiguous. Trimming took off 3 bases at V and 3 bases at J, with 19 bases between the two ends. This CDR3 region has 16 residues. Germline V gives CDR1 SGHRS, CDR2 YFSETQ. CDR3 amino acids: CASSSATTAPIYEQYF. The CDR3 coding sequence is TGCGCCAGCAGCTCGGCAACGACGGCCCCTATCTACGAGCAGTACTTC. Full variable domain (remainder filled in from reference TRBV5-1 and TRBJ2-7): KAGVTQTPRYLIKTRGQQVTLSCSPISGHRSVSWYQQTPGQGLQFLFEYFSETQRNKGNFPGRFSGRQFSNSRSEMNVSTLELGDSALYLCASSSATTAPIYEQYFGPGTRLTVT.

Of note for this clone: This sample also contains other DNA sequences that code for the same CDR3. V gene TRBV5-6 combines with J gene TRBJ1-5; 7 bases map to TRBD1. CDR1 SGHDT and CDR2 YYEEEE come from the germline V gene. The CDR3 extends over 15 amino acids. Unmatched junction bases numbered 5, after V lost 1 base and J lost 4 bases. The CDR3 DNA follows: TGTGCCAGCAGCTTGCGACAGGGCGCTAATCAGCCCCAGCATTTT. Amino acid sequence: CASSLRQGANQPQHF.

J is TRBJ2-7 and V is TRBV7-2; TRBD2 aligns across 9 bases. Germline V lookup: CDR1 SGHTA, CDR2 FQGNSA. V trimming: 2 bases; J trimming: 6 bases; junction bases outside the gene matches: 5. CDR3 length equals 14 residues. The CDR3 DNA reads TGTGCCAGCAGCTTAACAGCGGGAGGTTCCGAGCAGTACTTC. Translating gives CASSLTAGGSEQYF.

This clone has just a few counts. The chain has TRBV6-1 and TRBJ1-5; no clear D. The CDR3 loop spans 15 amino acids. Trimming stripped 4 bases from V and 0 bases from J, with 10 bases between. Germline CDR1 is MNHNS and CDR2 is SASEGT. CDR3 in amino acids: CASSGREISNQPQHF. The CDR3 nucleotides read TGTGCCAGCAGTGGACGGGAGATTAGCAATCAGCCCCAGCATTTT.

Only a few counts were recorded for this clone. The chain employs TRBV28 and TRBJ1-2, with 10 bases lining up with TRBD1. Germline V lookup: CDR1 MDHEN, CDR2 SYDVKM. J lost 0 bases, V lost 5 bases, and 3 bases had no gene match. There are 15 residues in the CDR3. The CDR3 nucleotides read TGTGCCAGCAGTGGACAGGGGGTTGCTAACTATGGCTACACCTTC. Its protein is CASSGQGVANYGYTF.

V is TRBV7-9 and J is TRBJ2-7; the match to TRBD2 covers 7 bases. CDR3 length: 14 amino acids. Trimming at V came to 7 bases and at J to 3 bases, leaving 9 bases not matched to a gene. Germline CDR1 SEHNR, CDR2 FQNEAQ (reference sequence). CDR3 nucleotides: TGTGCCAGCACCTCGACTAGCAGAAACTACGAGCAGTACTTC. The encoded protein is CASTSTSRNYEQYF.

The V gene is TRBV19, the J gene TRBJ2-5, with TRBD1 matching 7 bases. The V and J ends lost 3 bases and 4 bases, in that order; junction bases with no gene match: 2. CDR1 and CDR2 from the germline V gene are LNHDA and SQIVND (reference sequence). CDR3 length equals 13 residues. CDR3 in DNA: TGTGCCAGTAGTATGACAGGGCCAGAGACCCAGTACTTC. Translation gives CASSMTGPETQYF.

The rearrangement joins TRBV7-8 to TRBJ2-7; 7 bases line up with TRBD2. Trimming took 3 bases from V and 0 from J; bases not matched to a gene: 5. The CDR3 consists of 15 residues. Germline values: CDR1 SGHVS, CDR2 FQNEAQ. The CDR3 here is CASSFWRGSSYEQYF. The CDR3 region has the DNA TGTGCCAGCAGCTTCTGGCGGGGGAGCTCCTACGAGCAGTACTTC.

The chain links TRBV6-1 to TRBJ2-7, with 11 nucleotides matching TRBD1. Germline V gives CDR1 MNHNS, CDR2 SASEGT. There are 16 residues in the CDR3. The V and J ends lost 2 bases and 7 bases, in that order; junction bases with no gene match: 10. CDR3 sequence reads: CASSEIRTGGRKEQYF. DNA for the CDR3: TGTGCCAGCAGTGAAATCAGGACAGGGGGCCGGAAAGAGCAGTACTTC.

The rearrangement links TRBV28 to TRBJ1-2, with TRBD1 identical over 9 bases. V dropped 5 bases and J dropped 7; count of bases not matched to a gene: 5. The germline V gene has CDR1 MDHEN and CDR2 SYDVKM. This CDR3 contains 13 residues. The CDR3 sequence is CASSIYRGRGYTF. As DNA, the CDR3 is TGTGCCAGCAGTATATACAGGGGGCGTGGCTACACCTTC.

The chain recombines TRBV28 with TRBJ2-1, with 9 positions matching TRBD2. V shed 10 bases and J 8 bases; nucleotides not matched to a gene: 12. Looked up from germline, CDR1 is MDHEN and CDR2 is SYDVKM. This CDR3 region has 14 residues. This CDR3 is CATAFGGRGYEQFF. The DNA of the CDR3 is TGTGCCACCGCCTTCGGCGGGAGGGGGTATGAGCAGTTCTTC.

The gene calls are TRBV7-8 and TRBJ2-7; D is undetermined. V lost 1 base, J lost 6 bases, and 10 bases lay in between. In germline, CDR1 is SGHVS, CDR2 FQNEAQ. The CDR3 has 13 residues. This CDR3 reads CASSLGMEPEQYF. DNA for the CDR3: TGTGCCAGCAGCTTAGGGATGGAGCCCGAGCAGTACTTC.

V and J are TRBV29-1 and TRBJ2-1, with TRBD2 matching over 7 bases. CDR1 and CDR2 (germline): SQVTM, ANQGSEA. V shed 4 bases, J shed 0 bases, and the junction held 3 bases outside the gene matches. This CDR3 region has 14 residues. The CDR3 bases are TGCAGCGTTGGGGGCGGGAGCTCCTACAATGAGCAGTTCTTC. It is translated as CSVGGGSSYNEQFF.

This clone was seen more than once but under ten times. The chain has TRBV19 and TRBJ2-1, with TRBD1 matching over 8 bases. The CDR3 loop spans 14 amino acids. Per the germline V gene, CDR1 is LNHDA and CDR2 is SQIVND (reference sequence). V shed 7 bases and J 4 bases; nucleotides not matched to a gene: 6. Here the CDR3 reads CASIGQGGYNEQFF. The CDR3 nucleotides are TGTGCCAGTATCGGACAGGGTGGATACAATGAGCAGTTCTTC.

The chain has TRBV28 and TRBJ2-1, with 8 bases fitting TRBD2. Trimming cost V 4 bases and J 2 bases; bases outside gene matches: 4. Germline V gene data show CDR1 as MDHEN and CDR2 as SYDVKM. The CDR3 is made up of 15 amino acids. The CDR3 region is CASSSFSGAYNEQFF. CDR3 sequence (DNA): TGTGCCAGCAGTTCCTTTAGCGGGGCCTACAATGAGCAGTTCTTC.

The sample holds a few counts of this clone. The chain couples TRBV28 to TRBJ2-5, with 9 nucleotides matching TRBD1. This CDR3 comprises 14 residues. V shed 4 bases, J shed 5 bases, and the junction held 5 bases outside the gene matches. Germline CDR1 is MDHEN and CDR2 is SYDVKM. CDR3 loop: CASSYSGTGETQYF. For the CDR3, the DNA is TGTGCCAGCAGTTACTCCGGGACAGGGGAGACCCAGTACTTC.

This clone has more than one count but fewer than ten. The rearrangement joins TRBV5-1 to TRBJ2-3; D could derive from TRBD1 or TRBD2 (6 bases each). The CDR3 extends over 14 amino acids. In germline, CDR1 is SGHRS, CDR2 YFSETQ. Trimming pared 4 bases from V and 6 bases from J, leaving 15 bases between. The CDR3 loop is CASSRQEGTDTQYF. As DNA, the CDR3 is TGCGCCAGCAGCCGACAGGAGGGGACGGATACGCAGTATTTT.

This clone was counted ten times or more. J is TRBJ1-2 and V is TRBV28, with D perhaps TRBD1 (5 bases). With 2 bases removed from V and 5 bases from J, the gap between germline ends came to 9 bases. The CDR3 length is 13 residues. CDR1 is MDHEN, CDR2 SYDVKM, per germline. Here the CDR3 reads CASSLQGRYGYTF. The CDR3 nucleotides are TGTGCCAGCAGTTTACAGGGAAGGTATGGCTACACCTTC.